These 4 T cell receptor beta chains came from one sample sequenced in a study of cytomegalovirus exposure and HLA in healthy donors. 60 Vbeta and 13 Jbeta primers were used in PCR. Generated by immunoSEQ multiplex PCR, the TCRdb table keeps only in-frame clones and is missing some. This repertoire shows more than 100,000 clones, 50% to 65% found once; its top ten account for about 9%. Sequencing was done on a sample of PBMCs. These TCRs come from a man aged 40-50 years in good health and CMV-seropositive.

This sequence joins TRBV4-3 and TRBJ2-2; D unclear. V was shortened by 0 bases and J by 5 bases, with 10 bases between the two germline ends. CDR1 and CDR2 from the germline V gene are LGHNA and YSLEER. CDR3 length equals 15 residues. The CDR3 is CASSQESRKTGELFF. In nucleotides, the CDR3 is TGCGCCAGCAGCCAAGAATCCAGGAAGACCGGGGAGCTGTTTTTT.

The V and J genes are TRBV28 and TRBJ1-5; the match to TRBD1 covers 8 bases. This CDR3 region has 18 residues. V lost 1 base, J lost 5 bases, and 13 bases stayed unmatched. The germline CDR1 and CDR2 sequences are MDHEN and SYDVKM. CDR3 sequence reads: CASSLSHRQGSGYQPQHF. CDR3 bases: TGTGCCAGCAGTTTATCACACCGACAGGGGTCCGGATATCAGCCCCAGCATTTT.

In its sample, this clone was seen a few times. The rearrangement uses TRBV7-2 and TRBJ1-5; D gene ambiguous. CDR1 is SGHTA and CDR2 is FQGNSA in the germline V gene. The CDR3 sequence is 12 residues long. Trimming stripped 3 bases from V and 7 bases from J, with 7 bases between. The CDR3 loop reads CASSFYQQPQHF. The CDR3 region has the DNA TGTGCCAGCAGCTTTTATCAGCAGCCCCAGCATTTT.

In this sample, this clone turned up a few times. The V call is TRBV18, the J call TRBJ2-4; weak D call: TRBD1 (8 bases). The CDR3 spans 17 residues. Trimming pared 3 bases from V and 9 bases from J, leaving 24 bases between. Germline V gives CDR1 KGHSH, CDR2 LQKENI. CDR3: CASSPKRDPGGPGIQYF. CDR3 nucleotide sequence: TGTGCCAGCTCACCGAAGCGGGACCCAGGGGGCCCGGGCATTCAGTACTTC.